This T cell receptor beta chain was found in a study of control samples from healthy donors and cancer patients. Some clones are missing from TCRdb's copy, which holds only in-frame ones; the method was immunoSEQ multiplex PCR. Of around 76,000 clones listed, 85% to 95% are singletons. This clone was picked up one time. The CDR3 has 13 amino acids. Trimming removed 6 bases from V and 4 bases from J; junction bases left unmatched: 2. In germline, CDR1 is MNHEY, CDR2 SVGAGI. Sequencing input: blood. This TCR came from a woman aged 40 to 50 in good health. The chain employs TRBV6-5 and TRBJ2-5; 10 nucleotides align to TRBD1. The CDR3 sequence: CASRGTGVETQYF. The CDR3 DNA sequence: TGTGCCAGCAGGGGGACAGGGGTAGAGACCCAGTACTTC.